This T cell receptor beta chain originates from a study of blood T cells in healthy people across ages. The V segment lost 6 bases and the J segment 4 bases; nucleotides outside the gene matches: 12. The CDR3 spans 16 residues. PCR was performed a second time for about 6 to 12 cycles using a sample-barcoded 5' primer and a J-beta primer mix. TCRdb called the 5' RACE reads again in MiXCR, with one record for every CDR3 protein. The sample carries roughly 570,000 distinct CDR3 sequences, 25% to 30% recorded once. This clonotype appeared a few times. The chain links TRBV12-3 or TRBV12-4 to TRBJ2-3; 8 positions agree with TRBD2. The origin of this receptor is a woman between 65 and 79 years old in good health. What was sequenced was blood. The CDR3 region has the DNA TGTGCCAGCAGGTTCCAACTAGCGGTTGCCTCAGATACGCAGTATTTT. Amino acid sequence: CASRFQLAVASDTQYF.